These 30 T cell receptor beta chains share one sample of origin, sequenced in a study of shared clonotypes between healthy human individuals. The data were produced by immunoSEQ multiplex PCR, yet TCRdb's version contains in-frame clones alone and is incomplete. The sample includes under 600,000 clones, around 97% seen only once; the top ten take 0.057%. The source material was naive CD4+ T cells sorted from blood. Subset given: CD45RA+ positively selected. The receptors were sampled from a woman under 40 in good health.

The chain couples TRBV10-2 to TRBJ2-3; maybe TRBD2 (6 bases). Germline V lookup: CDR1 WSHSY, CDR2 SAAADI. The length of the CDR3 is 12 residues. V was clipped by 8 bases and J by 11 bases, with 17 bases between them. The CDR3, as DNA: TGCGCCAGCGGATTCATACAGGAGGGGCAGTATTTT. Translating gives CASGFIQEGQYF.

The chain has TRBV28 and TRBJ2-7; TRBD1 might be the D (5 bases). V lost 6 bases and J 7 bases, leaving 13 bases between the germline ends. There are 12 residues in the CDR3. Germline V lookup: CDR1 MDHEN, CDR2 SYDVKM. CDR3 in amino acids: CASRSGIWEQYF. DNA for the CDR3: TGTGCCAGCAGATCAGGGATTTGGGAGCAGTACTTC.

The V gene is TRBV4-1, the J gene TRBJ2-7; 8 nucleotides agree with TRBD2. CDR3 size: 16 residues. V trimming: 0 bases; J trimming: 2 bases; junction bases outside the gene matches: 6. Germline CDR1 reads MGHRA; CDR2 reads YSYEKL. As DNA, the CDR3 is TGCGCCAGCAGCCAAGAAGGAACTAGCGGAGCCTACGAGCAGTACTTC. Translation: CASSQEGTSGAYEQYF.

This sequence joins TRBV19 and TRBJ1-2; weak D call: TRBD1 (5 bases). The CDR3 is 15 amino acids. Deletions cut 6 bases from V and 7 bases from J, with 21 bases between. The germline V gene encodes CDR1 LNHDA and CDR2 SQIVND (reference sequence). The CDR3 sequence: CASRGSGRTSLGYTF. CDR3 in DNA: TGTGCCAGTAGGGGATCGGGACGCACAAGCCTTGGCTACACCTTC.

V and J are TRBV28 and TRBJ2-7; the match to TRBD2 covers 12 bases. With 10 bases clipped from V and 5 bases from J, the junction kept 6 bases outside the gene matches. The CDR3 loop spans 13 amino acids. Germline V gives CDR1 MDHEN, CDR2 SYDVKM. This CDR3 reads CATRTSGMDEQYF. CDR3 DNA sequence: TGTGCCACCCGGACTAGCGGGATGGACGAGCAGTACTTC.

DNA for the CDR3: TGTGCCAGCAGCTTAGGGGTAACAGTCGGGATAAGCACAGATACGCAGTATTTT. Translating gives CASSLGVTVGISTDTQYF. The chain employs TRBV7-9 and TRBJ2-3; a possible D gene is TRBD2 (5 bases). The CDR3 consists of 18 residues. Trimming shortened V by 1 base and J by 0 bases, and 17 bases separated the two germline ends. The germline gives CDR1 SEHNR, CDR2 FQNEAQ (reference sequence).

The chain joins TRBV5-1 to TRBJ2-5; TRBD1 matches 8 bases. There are 15 residues in the CDR3. Germline CDR1 is SGHRS and CDR2 is YFSETQ. Losses at the gene ends were 0 bases for V and 5 bases for J; bases not matched to a gene: 6. The CDR3 coding sequence is TGCGCCAGCAGCTTGGCCGCAGGGGGCCATGAGACCCAGTACTTC. It yields the protein CASSLAAGGHETQYF. The variable domain in full, with the rest retrieved from reference TRBV5-1 and TRBJ2-5, is KAGVTQTPRYLIKTRGQQVTLSCSPISGHRSVSWYQQTPGQGLQFLFEYFSETQRNKGNFPGRFSGRQFSNSRSEMNVSTLELGDSALYLCASSLAAGGHETQYFGPGTRLLVL.

Written as DNA, the CDR3 is TGTGCCAGCAGCTTACCCAGCGAAGAGACCCAGTACTTC. Translating gives CASSLPSEETQYF. V gene TRBV7-7 combines with J gene TRBJ2-5; no clear D gene. The germline V gene has CDR1 SSHAT and CDR2 FNYEAQ (reference sequence). The CDR3 runs to 13 residues. Trimming cost V 2 bases and J 3 bases, with 7 bases left between them.

This clone was observed a few times. The chain joins TRBV10-1 to TRBJ2-7; D is possibly TRBD1 (6 bases). The CDR3 is 13 amino acids. CDR1 WNHNN and CDR2 SYGVQD come from the germline V gene (reference sequence). V was trimmed by 6 bases and J by 1 base, leaving 10 bases between them. CDR3 nucleotides: TGCGCCAGCAGCCCGACAGGTTCCTACGAGCAGTACTTC. Amino acid sequence: CASSPTGSYEQYF.

J is TRBJ2-3 and V is TRBV9, with TRBD2 identical over 8 bases. Germline CDR1 reads SGDLS; CDR2 reads YYNGEE. V was clipped by 0 bases and J by 6 bases; unmatched bases: 6. This CDR3 comprises 15 residues. Here the CDR3 reads CASSVASGSSDTQYF. For the CDR3, the DNA is TGTGCCAGCAGCGTAGCCAGCGGGAGTTCGGATACGCAGTATTTT. The whole variable domain, remainder taken from reference TRBV9 and TRBJ2-3, is DSGVTQTPKHLITATGQRVTLRCSPRSGDLSVYWYQQSLDQGLQFLIQYYNGEERAKGNILERFSAQQFPDLHSELNLSSLELGDSALYFCASSVASGSSDTQYFGPGTRLTVL.

As concerns this clone: The same CDR3 arises from other DNA sequences in this sample as well. The chain uses TRBV10-3 and TRBJ1-3; D unclear. V lost 0 bases to trimming and J lost 0 bases, with 3 bases between them. The length of the CDR3 is 14 residues. The V gene's germline CDR1 is ENHRY and CDR2 SYGVKD. In nucleotides, the CDR3 is TGTGCCATCAGTGAGTCCGGCTCTGGAAACACCATATATTTT. Protein product: CAISESGSGNTIYF.

The chain joins TRBV7-9 to TRBJ2-4, with D possibly matching TRBD1 (6 bases). The CDR3 runs 11 residues. Germline lookup yields CDR1 SEHNR and CDR2 FQNEAQ (reference sequence). V lost 5 bases and J 9 bases, leaving 8 bases between the germline ends. The CDR3 region is CASSPDSIQYF. As DNA, the CDR3 is TGTGCCAGCAGCCCGGACAGCATTCAGTACTTC. Together with reference TRBV7-9 and TRBJ2-4, the CDR3 gives the full variable domain: DTGVSQNPRHKITKRGQNVTFRCDPISEHNRLYWYRQTLGQGPEFLTYFQNEAQLEKSRLLSDRFSAERPKGSFSTLEIQRTEQGDSAMYLCASSPDSIQYFGAGTRLSVL.

This chain connects TRBV5-1 to TRBJ2-2; D call uncertain. V gave up 0 bases and J gave up 2 bases, with 8 bases separating them. There are 15 residues in the CDR3. The V gene's germline CDR1 is SGHRS and CDR2 YFSETQ. Here the CDR3 reads CASSLAPSNTGELFF. CDR3 bases: TGCGCCAGCAGCTTGGCCCCCAGCAACACCGGGGAGCTGTTTTTT.

The J gene is TRBJ2-7, the V gene TRBV28; D gene ambiguous. The CDR3 contains 16 residues. V was shortened by 3 bases and J by 0 bases, with 15 bases between the two germline ends. Germline V gene sequence: CDR1 MDHEN, CDR2 SYDVKM. The CDR3 is CASSFPGQQSSYEQYF. The DNA for the CDR3 is TGTGCCAGCAGTTTCCCGGGCCAACAAAGCTCCTACGAGCAGTACTTC.

In the case of this clone: Other DNA sequences from this sample encode an identical CDR3 as well. The DNA for the CDR3 is TGCGCCAGCAGCCAGACTAGCGGAGTGAACACCGGGGAGCTGTTTTTT. Its protein product is CASSQTSGVNTGELFF. The V and J genes are TRBV5-1 and TRBJ2-2; 9 positions match TRBD2. Germline V gene sequence: CDR1 SGHRS, CDR2 YFSETQ. CDR3 size: 16 residues. Trimming cost V 4 bases and J 1 base; bases outside gene matches: 5.

The gene calls are TRBV5-1 and TRBJ2-6; unclear D gene. V dropped 0 bases and J dropped 2 bases, with 12 bases sitting between them. Germline V gives CDR1 SGHRS, CDR2 YFSETQ. This CDR3 contains 17 residues. The CDR3 reads CASSLALRSPGANVLTF. As DNA, the CDR3 is TGCGCCAGCAGCTTGGCCCTCCGGAGTCCTGGGGCCAACGTCCTGACTTTC.

Remarks on this clone: Different DNA sequences within this sample yield the same CDR3. The chain links TRBV27 to TRBJ2-7; 9 nucleotides line up with TRBD2. J lost 2 bases, V lost 6 bases, and 5 bases had no gene match. CDR1 and CDR2 (germline): MNHEY, SMNVEV (reference sequence). The CDR3 is 14 amino acids. The CDR3 reads CASSPLAGAYEQYF. In nucleotides, the CDR3 is TGTGCCAGCAGCCCTTTAGCGGGAGCCTACGAGCAGTACTTC.

The rearrangement joins TRBV6-6 to TRBJ1-2; possibly TRBD1 for D (6 bases). CDR1 and CDR2 from the germline V gene are MNHNY and SVGAGI (reference sequence). CDR3 length: 14 amino acids. V was pared by 6 bases and J by 6 bases, with 17 bases between. The CDR3 region has the DNA TGTGCCAGCAGACCCAGGGGACAATCAGATGGCTACACCTTC. Encoded protein: CASRPRGQSDGYTF.

The J gene is TRBJ2-5, the V gene TRBV7-9; perhaps TRBD1 as D (6 bases). V dropped 0 bases and J dropped 4 bases, with 12 bases sitting between them. Germline V gives CDR1 SEHNR, CDR2 FQNEAQ (reference sequence). The CDR3 runs to 15 residues. Here the CDR3 reads CASSLAAGQRETQYF. The CDR3 DNA is TGTGCCAGCAGCTTAGCGGCCGGACAGAGAGAGACCCAGTACTTC.

This chain joins TRBV11-2 and TRBJ2-7, with 8 bases matching TRBD2. Germline loops: CDR1 SGHAT, CDR2 FQNNGV. The CDR3 runs to 19 residues. The V gene end was trimmed by 2 bases and the J gene end by 2 bases; junction bases not matched to a gene: 17. In DNA, the CDR3 is TGTGCCAGCAGCTTAAAAGGTTCCGGGACTAGAGGGATTACCTACGAGCAGTACTTC. This translates into CASSLKGSGTRGITYEQYF.

This clone was counted once. This sequence joins TRBV19 and TRBJ2-1, with 11 bases that match TRBD2. V gave up 4 bases and J gave up 7 bases; unmatched junction bases: 9. The CDR3 length is 16 residues. Germline V gene sequence: CDR1 LNHDA, CDR2 SQIVND (reference sequence). CDR3 region: CASSTLAGGPGNEQFF. The CDR3 DNA is TGTGCCAGTAGTACTTTAGCGGGAGGGCCGGGAAATGAGCAGTTCTTC.

This chain connects TRBV6-1 to TRBJ1-1, with 8 nucleotides matching TRBD1. The CDR3 is 14 residues long. Germline V gives CDR1 MNHNS, CDR2 SASEGT. V lost 7 bases, J lost 4 bases, and 8 bases stayed unmatched. CDR3 protein: CASTRTGYTTEAFF. The CDR3 nucleotides read TGTGCCAGCACGAGGACAGGGTACACCACTGAAGCTTTCTTT.

The rearrangement joins TRBV27 to TRBJ2-7, with TRBD2 identical over 8 bases. Trimming took 6 bases from V and 2 from J; bases not matched to a gene: 6. Per germline, CDR1 MNHEY and CDR2 SMNVEV (reference sequence). This CDR3 contains 14 residues. The CDR3 DNA reads as TGTGCCAGCAGAAGCGGGGGTCCGGCCTACGAGCAGTACTTC. It encodes CASRSGGPAYEQYF.

This chain links TRBV29-1 with TRBJ2-3; D remains ambiguous. Trimming took off 5 bases at V and 2 bases at J, with 11 bases between the two ends. This CDR3 has 13 amino acids. The germline gives CDR1 SQVTM, CDR2 ANQGSEA. The CDR3 DNA follows: TGCAGCGTTAGCCCCCAGGACACAGATACGCAGTATTTT. This codes for CSVSPQDTDTQYF.

The chain joins TRBV15 to TRBJ2-5; 8 bases match TRBD2. The CDR3 is 18 residues long. Germline V lookup: CDR1 LNHNV, CDR2 YYDKDF (reference sequence). Trimming at V came to 1 base and at J to 5 bases, leaving 15 bases not matched to a gene. In nucleotides, the CDR3 is TGTGCCACCAGCAGAGGGGCCAGCGGGAGTCTTTTTAGGGAGACCCAGTACTTC. It encodes CATSRGASGSLFRETQYF.

This clone was picked up one time. The chain joins TRBV5-1 to TRBJ2-7; TRBD2 aligns across 10 bases. The germline V gene encodes CDR1 SGHRS and CDR2 YFSETQ. The V segment lost 1 base and the J segment 4 bases; nucleotides outside the gene matches: 5. This CDR3 comprises 15 residues. CDR3 sequence (DNA): TGCGCCAGCAGCTTGCCGGAGCGGGAGGGGTACGAGCAGTACTTC. Translated, it gives CASSLPEREGYEQYF.

The V and J genes are TRBV13 and TRBJ1-3; no reliable D call. Trimming removed 2 bases at V and 4 bases at J, with 6 bases between. Looked up from germline, CDR1 is PRHDT and CDR2 is FYEKMQ (reference sequence). The CDR3 is 13 residues long. CDR3 sequence (DNA): TGTGCCAGCAGCTTAAGACGCGGAAACACCATATATTTT. This sequence encodes CASSLRRGNTIYF.

The gene calls are TRBV18 and TRBJ2-7, with D unclear. The CDR3 loop spans 14 amino acids. V gave up 2 bases and J gave up 5 bases, with 13 bases separating them. CDR1 is KGHSH, CDR2 LQKENI, per germline. The CDR3 reads CASSPRLTADEQYF. CDR3 in DNA: TGTGCCAGCTCACCAAGGCTAACGGCCGACGAGCAGTACTTC.

The chain combines TRBV19 with TRBJ1-1; 9 bases are shared with TRBD1. The V and J ends lost 5 bases and 4 bases, in that order; junction bases with no gene match: 8. The CDR3 has 15 amino acids. CDR1 LNHDA and CDR2 SQIVND come from the germline V gene (reference sequence). Here the CDR3 DNA reads TGTGCCAGTAGTGTACAGGGGGCGGGAGGCACTGAAGCTTTCTTT. Its translation is CASSVQGAGGTEAFF.

V usage is TRBV28 and J usage is TRBJ2-7; possibly TRBD1 for D (6 bases). The V end lost 8 bases, the J end lost 5 bases, and 19 bases lay between the germline ends. Germline values: CDR1 MDHEN, CDR2 SYDVKM. This CDR3 is 14 amino acids long. CDR3 sequence: CASSPGEIFHEQYF. The CDR3 nucleotides read TGTGCCAGCTCCCCAGGGGAAATCTTCCACGAGCAGTACTTC.